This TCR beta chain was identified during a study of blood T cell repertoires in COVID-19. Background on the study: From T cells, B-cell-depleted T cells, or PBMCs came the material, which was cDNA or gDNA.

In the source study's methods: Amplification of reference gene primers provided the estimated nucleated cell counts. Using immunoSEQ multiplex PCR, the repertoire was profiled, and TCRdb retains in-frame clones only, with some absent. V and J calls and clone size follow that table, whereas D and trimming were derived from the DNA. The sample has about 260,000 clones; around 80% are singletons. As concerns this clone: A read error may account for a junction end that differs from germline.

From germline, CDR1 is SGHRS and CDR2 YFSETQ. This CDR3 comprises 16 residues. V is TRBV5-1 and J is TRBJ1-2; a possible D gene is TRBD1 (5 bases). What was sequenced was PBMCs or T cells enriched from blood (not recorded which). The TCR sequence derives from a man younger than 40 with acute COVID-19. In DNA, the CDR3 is TGTGCCAGCAGCTTGGCGCCCTGGGGGGAGCGCTATGGCTACACCTTC. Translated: CASSLAPWGERYGYTF. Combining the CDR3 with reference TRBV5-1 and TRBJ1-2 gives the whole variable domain KAGVTQTPRYLIKTRGQQVTLSCSPISGHRSVSWYQQTPGQGLQFLFEYFSETQRNKGNFPGRFSGRQFSNSRSEMNVSTLELGDSALYLCASSLAPWGERYGYTFGSGTRLTVV.